This T cell receptor beta chain was profiled in a study of Tregs in tolerant kidney transplant recipients. Broader study findings: Findings come from small patient numbers and require larger validation. Expanding Tregs on activated donor B cells appeared to best identify donor-specific TCRbeta clones.

Concerning this clone itself: Its target is unknown.

This CDR3 spans 18 amino acids. V was clipped by 0 bases and J by 2 bases; unmatched bases: 13. Germline assignment: CDR1 SGDLS and CDR2 YYNGEE. Thawed PBMCs were FACS-sorted into unstimulated CD4+CD25+CD127- regulatory T cells, CD4+CD25- non-regulatory cells, CD4 and CD8 cells. Sequencing was performed with immunoSEQ multiplex PCR; in TCRdb, only in-frame clones are kept and a portion is missing. The data show 75,000 to 95,000 clones, approximately 92% seen once. The chain uses TRBV9 and TRBJ2-7; 8 bases fit TRBD1. Input material: CD8+ T cells from blood. The TCR sequence derives from a human donor in good health. DNA of the CDR3: TGTGCCAGCAGCGTAGGACCCCTTAGACAGGGGCGAACCTACGAGCAGTACTTC. Its translation: CASSVGPLRQGRTYEQYF.